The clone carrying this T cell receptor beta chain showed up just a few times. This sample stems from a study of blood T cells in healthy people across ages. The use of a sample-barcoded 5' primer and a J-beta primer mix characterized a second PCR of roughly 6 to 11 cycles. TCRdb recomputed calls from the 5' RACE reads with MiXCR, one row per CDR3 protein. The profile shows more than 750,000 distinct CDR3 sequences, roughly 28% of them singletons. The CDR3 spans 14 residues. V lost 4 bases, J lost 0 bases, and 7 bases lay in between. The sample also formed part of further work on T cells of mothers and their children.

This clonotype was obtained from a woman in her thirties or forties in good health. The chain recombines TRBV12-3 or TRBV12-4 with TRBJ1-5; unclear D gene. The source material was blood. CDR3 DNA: TGTGCCAGCAGTTCGGCGGATAGCAATCAGCCCCAGCATTTT. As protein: CASSSADSNQPQHF.